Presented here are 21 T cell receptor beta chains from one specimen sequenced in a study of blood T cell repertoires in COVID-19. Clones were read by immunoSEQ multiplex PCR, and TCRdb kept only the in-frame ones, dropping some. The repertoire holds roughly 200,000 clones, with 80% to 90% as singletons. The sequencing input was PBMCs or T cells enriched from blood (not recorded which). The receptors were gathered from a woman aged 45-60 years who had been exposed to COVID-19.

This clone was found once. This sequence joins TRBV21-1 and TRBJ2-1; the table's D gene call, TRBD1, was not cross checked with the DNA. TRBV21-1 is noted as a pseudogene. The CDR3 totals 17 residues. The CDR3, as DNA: TGTGCCAGCAGCAAAAATTCGCCCGGGACAGGGGGCGATGAGCAGTTCTTC. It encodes CASSKNSPGTGGDEQFF.

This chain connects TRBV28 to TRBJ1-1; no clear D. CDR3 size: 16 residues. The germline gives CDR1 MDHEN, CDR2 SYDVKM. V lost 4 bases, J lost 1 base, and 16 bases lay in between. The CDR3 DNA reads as TGTGCCAGCAGTTCGGTTATGCGGGTAGGGAACACTGAAGCTTTCTTT. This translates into CASSSVMRVGNTEAFF.

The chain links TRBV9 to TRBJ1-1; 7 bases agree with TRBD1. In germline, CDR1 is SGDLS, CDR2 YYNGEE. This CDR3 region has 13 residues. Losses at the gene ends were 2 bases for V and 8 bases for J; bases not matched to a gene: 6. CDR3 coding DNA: TGTGCCAGCAGCGTTACAGGGGCCACCGAAGCTTTCTTT. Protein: CASSVTGATEAFF.

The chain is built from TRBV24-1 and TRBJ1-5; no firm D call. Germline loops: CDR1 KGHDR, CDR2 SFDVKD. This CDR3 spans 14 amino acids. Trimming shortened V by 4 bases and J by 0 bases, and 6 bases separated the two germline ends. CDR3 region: CATSEAVSNQPQHF. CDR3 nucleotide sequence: TGTGCCACCAGTGAGGCAGTTAGCAATCAGCCCCAGCATTTT.

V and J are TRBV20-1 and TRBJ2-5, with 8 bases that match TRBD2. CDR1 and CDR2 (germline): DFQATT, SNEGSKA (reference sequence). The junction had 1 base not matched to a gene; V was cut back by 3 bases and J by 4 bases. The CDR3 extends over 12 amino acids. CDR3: CSASSGAETQYF. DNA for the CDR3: TGCAGTGCTAGTAGCGGGGCAGAGACCCAGTACTTC.

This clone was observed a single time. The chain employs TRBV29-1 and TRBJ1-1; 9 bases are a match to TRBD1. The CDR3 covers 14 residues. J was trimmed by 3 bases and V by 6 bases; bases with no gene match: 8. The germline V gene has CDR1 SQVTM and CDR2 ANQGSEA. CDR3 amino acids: CSVHRGQVDTEAFF. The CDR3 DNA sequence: TGCAGCGTCCACAGGGGGCAGGTGGACACTGAAGCTTTCTTT. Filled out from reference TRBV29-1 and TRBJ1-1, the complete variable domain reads SAVISQKPSRDICQRGTSLTIQCQVDSQVTMMFWYRQQPGQSLTLIATANQGSEATYESGFVIDKFPISRPNLTFSTLTVSNMSPEDSSIYLCSVHRGQVDTEAFFGQGTRLTVV.

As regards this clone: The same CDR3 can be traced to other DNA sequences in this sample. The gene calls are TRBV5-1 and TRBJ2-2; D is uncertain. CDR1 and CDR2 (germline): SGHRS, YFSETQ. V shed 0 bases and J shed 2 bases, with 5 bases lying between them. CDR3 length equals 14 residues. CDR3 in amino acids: CASSLDGNTGELFF. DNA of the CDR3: TGCGCCAGCAGCTTGGACGGTAACACCGGGGAGCTGTTTTTT. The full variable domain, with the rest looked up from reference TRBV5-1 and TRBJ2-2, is KAGVTQTPRYLIKTRGQQVTLSCSPISGHRSVSWYQQTPGQGLQFLFEYFSETQRNKGNFPGRFSGRQFSNSRSEMNVSTLELGDSALYLCASSLDGNTGELFFGEGSRLTVL.

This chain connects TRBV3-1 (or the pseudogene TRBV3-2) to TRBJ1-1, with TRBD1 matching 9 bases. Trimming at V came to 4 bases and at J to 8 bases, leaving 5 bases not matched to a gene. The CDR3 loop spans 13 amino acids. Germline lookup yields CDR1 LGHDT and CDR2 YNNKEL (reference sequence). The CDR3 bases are TGTGCCAGCAGCCGGACAGGGGTGGGGGAAGCTTTCTTT. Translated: CASSRTGVGEAFF.

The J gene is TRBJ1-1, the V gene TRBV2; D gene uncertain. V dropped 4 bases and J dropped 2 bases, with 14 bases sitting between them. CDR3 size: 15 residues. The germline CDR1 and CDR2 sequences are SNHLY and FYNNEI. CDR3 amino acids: CASSGILGHNTEAFF. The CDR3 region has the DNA TGTGCCAGCAGTGGGATACTAGGGCATAACACTGAAGCTTTCTTT.

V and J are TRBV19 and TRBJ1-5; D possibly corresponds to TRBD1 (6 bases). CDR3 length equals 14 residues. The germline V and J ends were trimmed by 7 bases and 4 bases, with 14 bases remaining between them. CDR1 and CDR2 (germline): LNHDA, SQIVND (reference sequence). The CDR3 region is CASKDRSSNQPQHF. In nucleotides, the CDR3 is TGTGCCAGTAAAGACAGGAGTTCAAATCAGCCCCAGCATTTT.

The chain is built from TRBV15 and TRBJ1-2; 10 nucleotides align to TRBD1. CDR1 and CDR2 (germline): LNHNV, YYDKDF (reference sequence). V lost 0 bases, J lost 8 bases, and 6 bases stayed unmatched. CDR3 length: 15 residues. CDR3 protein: CATSRDKGTGEGYTF. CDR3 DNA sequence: TGTGCCACCAGCAGAGATAAAGGGACAGGGGAAGGCTACACCTTC.

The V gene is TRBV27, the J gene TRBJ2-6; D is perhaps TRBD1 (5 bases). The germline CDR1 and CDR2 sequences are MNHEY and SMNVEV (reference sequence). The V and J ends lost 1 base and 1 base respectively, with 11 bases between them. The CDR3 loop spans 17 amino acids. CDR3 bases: TGTGCCAGCAGTTTATGGGGCGGACCATCTGGGGCCAACGTCCTGACTTTC. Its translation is CASSLWGGPSGANVLTF.

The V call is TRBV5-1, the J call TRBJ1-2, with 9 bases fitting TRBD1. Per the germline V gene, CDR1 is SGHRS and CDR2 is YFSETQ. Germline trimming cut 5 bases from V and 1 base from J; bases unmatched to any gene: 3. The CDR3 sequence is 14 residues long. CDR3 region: CASRGDRDNYGYTF. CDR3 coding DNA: TGCGCCAGCAGGGGGGACAGGGATAACTATGGCTACACCTTC.

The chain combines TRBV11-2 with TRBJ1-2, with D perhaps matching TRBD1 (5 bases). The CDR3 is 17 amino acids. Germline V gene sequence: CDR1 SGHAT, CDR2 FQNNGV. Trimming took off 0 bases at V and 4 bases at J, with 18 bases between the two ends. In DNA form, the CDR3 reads TGTGCCAGCAGCTTAGATCGAATGGGGCGCGGCGGCTATGGCTACACCTTC. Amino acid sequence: CASSLDRMGRGGYGYTF.

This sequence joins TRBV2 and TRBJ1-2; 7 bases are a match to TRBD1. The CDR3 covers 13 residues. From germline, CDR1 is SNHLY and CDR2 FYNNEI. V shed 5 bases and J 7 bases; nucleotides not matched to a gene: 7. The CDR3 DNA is TGTGCCAGCAGTCGCGTCCGGGACAGTGGCTACACCTTC. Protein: CASSRVRDSGYTF.

CDR3 region: CASSRDRANYGYTF. The CDR3 nucleotides read TGCGCCAGCAGCCGGGACAGGGCGAACTATGGCTACACCTTC. The chain has TRBV5-1 and TRBJ1-2; 9 positions agree with TRBD1. CDR1 is SGHRS and CDR2 is YFSETQ in the germline V gene. There are 14 residues in the CDR3. The ends lost 4 bases at V and 2 bases at J; junction bases unmatched: 3.

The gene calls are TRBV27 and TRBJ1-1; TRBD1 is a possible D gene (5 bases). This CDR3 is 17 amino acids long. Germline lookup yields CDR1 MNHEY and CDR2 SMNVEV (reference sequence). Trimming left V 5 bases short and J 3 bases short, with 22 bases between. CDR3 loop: CASSLRQLVTGDTEAFF. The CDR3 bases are TGTGCCAGCAGTCTCAGACAGTTGGTTACGGGGGACACTGAAGCTTTCTTT.

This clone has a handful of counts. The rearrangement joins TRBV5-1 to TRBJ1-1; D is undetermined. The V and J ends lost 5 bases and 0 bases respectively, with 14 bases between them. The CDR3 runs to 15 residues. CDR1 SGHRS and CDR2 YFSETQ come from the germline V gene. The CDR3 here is CASRISSSMNTEAFF. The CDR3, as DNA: TGCGCCAGCAGAATCTCGTCGAGCATGAACACTGAAGCTTTCTTT.

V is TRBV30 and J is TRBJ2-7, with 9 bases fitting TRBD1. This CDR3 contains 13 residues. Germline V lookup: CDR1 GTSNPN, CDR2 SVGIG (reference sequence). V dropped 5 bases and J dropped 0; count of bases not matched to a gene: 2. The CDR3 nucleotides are TGTGCCTGGGGGACAGGGAGCTCCTACGAGCAGTACTTC. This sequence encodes CAWGTGSSYEQYF.

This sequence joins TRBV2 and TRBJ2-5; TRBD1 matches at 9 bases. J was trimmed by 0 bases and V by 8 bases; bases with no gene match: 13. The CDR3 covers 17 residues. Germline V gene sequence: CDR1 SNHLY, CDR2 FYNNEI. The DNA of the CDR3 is TGTGCCAGCCGTTCGACCCGGGACAGGGTGAACCAAGAGACCCAGTACTTC. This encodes CASRSTRDRVNQETQYF.

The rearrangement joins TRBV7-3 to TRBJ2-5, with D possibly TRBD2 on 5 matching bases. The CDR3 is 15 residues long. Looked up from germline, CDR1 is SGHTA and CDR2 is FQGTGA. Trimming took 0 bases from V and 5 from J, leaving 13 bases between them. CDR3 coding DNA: TGTGCCAGCAGCTTAACGGACTCCCCGCGGGAGACCCAGTACTTC. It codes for CASSLTDSPRETQYF.